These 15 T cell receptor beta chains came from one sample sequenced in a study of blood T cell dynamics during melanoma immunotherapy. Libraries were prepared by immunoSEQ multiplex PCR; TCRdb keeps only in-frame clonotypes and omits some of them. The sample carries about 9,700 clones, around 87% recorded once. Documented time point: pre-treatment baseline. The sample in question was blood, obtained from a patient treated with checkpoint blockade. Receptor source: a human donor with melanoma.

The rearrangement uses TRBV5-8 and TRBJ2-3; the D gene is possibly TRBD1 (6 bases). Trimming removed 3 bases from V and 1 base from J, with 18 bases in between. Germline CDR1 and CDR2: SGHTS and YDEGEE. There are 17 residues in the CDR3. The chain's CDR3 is CASSWTGGRGGTDTQYF. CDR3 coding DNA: TGTGCCAGCAGCTGGACGGGCGGCAGGGGCGGCACAGATACGCAGTATTTT.

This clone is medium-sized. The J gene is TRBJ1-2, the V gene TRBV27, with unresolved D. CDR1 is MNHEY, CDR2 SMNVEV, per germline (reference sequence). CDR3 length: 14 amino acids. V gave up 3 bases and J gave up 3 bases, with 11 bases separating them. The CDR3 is CASSLTGTYYGYTF. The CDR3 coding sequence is TGTGCCAGCAGTTTGACGGGAACTTACTATGGCTACACCTTC.

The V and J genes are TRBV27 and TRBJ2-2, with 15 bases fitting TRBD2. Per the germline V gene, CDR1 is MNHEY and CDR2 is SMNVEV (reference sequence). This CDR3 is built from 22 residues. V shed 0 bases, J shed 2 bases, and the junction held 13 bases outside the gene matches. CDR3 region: CASSLSKGLAGGLGKNTGELFF. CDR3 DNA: TGTGCCAGCAGTTTATCGAAAGGACTAGCGGGGGGGCTGGGTAAAAACACCGGGGAGCTGTTTTTT.

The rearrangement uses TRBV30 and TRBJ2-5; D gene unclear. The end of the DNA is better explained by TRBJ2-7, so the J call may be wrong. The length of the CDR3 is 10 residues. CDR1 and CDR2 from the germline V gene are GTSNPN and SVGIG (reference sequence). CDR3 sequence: CAWSTYEQYF. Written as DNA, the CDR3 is TGTGCCTGGAGCACCTACGAGCAGTACTTC.

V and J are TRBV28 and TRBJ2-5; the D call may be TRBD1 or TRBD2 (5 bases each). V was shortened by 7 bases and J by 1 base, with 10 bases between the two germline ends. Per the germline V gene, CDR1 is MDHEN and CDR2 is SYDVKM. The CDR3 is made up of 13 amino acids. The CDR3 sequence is CASNGGAQETQYF. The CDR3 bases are TGTGCCAGCAATGGGGGTGCCCAAGAGACCCAGTACTTC.

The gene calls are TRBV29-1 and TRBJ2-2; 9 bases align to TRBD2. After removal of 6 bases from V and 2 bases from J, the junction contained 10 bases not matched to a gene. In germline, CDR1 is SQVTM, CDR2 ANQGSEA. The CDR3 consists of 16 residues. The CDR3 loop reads CSVQTGTSRNTGELFF. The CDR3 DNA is TGCAGCGTGCAAACCGGGACTAGCAGAAACACCGGGGAGCTGTTTTTT.

The CDR3 sequence is CASSSSGGADYGYTF. The CDR3, as DNA: TGTGCCAGCAGCTCATCTGGGGGAGCTGACTATGGCTACACCTTC. The chain has TRBV7-2 and TRBJ1-2; TRBD1 is a possible D gene (5 bases). The V and J ends lost 4 bases and 3 bases respectively, with 15 bases between them. The CDR3 loop spans 15 amino acids. CDR1 SGHTA and CDR2 FQGNSA come from the germline V gene.

This chain's CDR3 is CASSFPRLGANVLTF. The CDR3 region has the DNA TGTGCCAGCAGCTTTCCCAGGCTGGGGGCCAACGTCCTGACTTTC. The chain links TRBV5-8 to TRBJ2-6; D remains unclear. The germline V gene encodes CDR1 SGHTS and CDR2 YDEGEE. The CDR3 spans 15 residues. Trimming took 2 bases from V and 4 from J, leaving 10 bases between them.

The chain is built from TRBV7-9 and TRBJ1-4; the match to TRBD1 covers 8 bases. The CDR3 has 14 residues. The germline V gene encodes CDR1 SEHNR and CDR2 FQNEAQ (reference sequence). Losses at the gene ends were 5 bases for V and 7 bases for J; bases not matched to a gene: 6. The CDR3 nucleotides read TGTGCCAGCAGCCCAGGGGGCCTGGTTGAAAAACTGTTTTTT. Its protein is CASSPGGLVEKLFF.

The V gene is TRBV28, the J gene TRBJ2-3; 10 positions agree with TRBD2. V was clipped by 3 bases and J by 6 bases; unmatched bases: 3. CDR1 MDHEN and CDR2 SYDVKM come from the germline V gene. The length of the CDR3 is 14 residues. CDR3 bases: TGTGCCAGCAGTTTGGAAGCGGGAGGGGATACGCAGTATTTT. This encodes CASSLEAGGDTQYF.

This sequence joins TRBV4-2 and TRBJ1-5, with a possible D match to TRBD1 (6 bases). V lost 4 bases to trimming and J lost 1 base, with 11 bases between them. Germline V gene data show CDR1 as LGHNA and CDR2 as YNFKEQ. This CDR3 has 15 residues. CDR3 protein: CASSPSQGSNQPQHF. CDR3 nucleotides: TGTGCCAGCAGCCCATCGCAGGGGAGCAATCAGCCCCAGCATTTT.

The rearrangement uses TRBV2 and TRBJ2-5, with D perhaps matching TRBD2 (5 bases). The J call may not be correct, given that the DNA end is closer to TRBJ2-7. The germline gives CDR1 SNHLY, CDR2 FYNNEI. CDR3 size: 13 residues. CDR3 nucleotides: TGTGCCAGCAGTGAGTCGGGGATCCACGAGCAGTACTTC. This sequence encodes CASSESGIHEQYF.

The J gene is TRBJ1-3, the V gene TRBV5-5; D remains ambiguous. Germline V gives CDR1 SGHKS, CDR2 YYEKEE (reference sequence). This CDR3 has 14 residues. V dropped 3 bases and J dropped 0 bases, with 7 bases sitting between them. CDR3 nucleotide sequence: TGTGCCAGCAGCTCGATGTTCTCTGGAAACACCATATATTTT. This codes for CASSSMFSGNTIYF.

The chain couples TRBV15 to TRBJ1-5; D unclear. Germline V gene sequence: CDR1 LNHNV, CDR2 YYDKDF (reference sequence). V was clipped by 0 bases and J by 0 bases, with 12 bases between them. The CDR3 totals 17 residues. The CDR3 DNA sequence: TGTGCCACCAGCAGAGATAACCCCAGTTTTAGCAATCAGCCCCAGCATTTT. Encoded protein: CATSRDNPSFSNQPQHF.

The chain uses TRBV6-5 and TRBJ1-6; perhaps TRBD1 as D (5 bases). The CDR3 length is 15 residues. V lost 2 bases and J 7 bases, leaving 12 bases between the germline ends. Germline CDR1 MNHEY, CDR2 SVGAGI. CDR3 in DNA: TGTGCCAGCAGTTACGCTGGCAGGGTAAATTCACCCCTCCACTTT. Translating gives CASSYAGRVNSPLHF.